This paragraph covers one TCR beta chain sequence. The antigen remains unidentified. The PCR ran on 60 Vbeta and 13 Jbeta primers. Data came from immunoSEQ multiplex PCR; TCRdb stores just in-frame clones and leaves some out. The data hold 90,000 to 150,000 clones, with about 74% observed a single time. This record belongs to a study of cytomegalovirus exposure and HLA in healthy donors. Study findings and constraints: Later work showed greater clonal expansion in HLA-associated TCR beta chains than in equally common others. Serostatus for CMV was the only available immune exposure information.

This CDR3 is 14 amino acids long. V shed 2 bases and J 3 bases; nucleotides not matched to a gene: 3. The V gene's germline CDR1 is MNHEY and CDR2 SMNVEV (reference sequence). This chain connects TRBV27 to TRBJ1-2, with 7 bases matching TRBD1. The TCR comes from a female donor in good health and CMV-seronegative. Sequenced sample: PBMCs. The CDR3 DNA sequence: TGTGCCAGCAGTTTAGTCCAGGGGGACTATGGCTACACCTTC. It yields the protein CASSLVQGDYGYTF.